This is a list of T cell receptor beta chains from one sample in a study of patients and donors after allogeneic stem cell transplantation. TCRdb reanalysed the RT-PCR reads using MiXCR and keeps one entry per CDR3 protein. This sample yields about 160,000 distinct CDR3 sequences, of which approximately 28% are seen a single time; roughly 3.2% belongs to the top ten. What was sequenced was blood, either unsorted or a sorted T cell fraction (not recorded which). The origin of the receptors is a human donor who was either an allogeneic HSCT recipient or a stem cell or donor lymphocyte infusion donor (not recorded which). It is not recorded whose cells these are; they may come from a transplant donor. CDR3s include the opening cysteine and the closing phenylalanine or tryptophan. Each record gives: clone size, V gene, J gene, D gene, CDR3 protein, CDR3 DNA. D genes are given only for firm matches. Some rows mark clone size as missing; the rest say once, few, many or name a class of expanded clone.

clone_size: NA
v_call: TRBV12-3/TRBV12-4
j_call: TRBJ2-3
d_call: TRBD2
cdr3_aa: CASSLPGTTSTDTQYF
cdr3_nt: TGTGCCAGCAGTCTCCCGGGGACTACAAGCACAGATACGCAGTATTTT

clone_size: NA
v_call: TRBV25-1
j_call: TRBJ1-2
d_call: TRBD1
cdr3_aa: CASSPDRGQGYTF
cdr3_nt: TGTGCCAGCAGTCCCGACAGGGGACAAGGCTACACCTTC

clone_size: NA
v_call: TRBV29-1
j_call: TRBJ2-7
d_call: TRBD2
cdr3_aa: CSVAPGGNEQYF
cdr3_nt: TGCAGCGTTGCGCCGGGAGGTAACGAGCAGTACTTC

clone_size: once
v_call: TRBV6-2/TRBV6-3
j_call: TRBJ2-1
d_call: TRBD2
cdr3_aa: CASGAVGGWSEQFF
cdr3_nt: TGTGCCAGCGGTGCGGTGGGGGGGTGGAGTGAGCAGTTCTTC

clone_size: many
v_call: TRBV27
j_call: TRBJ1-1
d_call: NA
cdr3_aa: CASSFPGAEAFF
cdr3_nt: TGTGCCAGCAGTTTCCCGGGGGCTGAAGCTTTCTTT

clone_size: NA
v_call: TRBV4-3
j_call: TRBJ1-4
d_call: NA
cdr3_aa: CASSQDPGLPSEKLFF
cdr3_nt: TGCGCCAGCAGCCAAGATCCGGGACTCCCCTCTGAAAAACTGTTTTTT

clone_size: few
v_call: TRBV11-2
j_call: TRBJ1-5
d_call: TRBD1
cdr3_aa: CASRQTGRGQPQHF
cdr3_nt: TGTGCCAGTCGCCAGACAGGGCGGGGTCAGCCCCAGCATTTT

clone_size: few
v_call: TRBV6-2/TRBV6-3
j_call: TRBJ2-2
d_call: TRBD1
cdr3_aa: CASSAVTGPGELFF
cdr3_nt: TGTGCCAGCAGTGCCGTGACAGGGCCCGGGGAGCTGTTTTTT

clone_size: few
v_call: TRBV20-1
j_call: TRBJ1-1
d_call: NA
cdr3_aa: CSARGGWQAFF
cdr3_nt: TGCAGTGCTAGAGGCGGGTGGCAAGCTTTCTTT

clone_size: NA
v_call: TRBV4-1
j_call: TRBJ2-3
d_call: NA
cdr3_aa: CASSRPGAGETDTQYF
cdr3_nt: TGCGCCAGCAGCCGACCCGGGGCGGGTGAAACAGATACGCAGTATTTT

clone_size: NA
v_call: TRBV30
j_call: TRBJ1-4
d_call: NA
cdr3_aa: CAWSFSGTEGEKLFF
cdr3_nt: TGTGCCTGGAGTTTTTCCGGGACGGAGGGGGAAAAACTGTTTTTT

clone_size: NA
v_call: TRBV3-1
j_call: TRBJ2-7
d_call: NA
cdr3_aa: CASSQGGKIREQYF
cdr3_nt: TGTGCCAGCAGCCAAGGAGGGAAGATACGGGAGCAGTACTTC

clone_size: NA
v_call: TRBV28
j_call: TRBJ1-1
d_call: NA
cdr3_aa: CASSFLRQNTEAFF
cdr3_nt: TGTGCCAGCAGTTTTCTTAGGCAGAACACTGAAGCTTTCTTT

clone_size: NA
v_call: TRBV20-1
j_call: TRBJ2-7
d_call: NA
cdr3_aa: CSARRTKTYEQYF
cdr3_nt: TGCAGTGCTAGAAGGACAAAAACCTACGAGCAGTACTTC

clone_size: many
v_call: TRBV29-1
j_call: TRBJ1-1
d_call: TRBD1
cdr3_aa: CSVHTTGYTEAFF
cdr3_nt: TGCAGCGTTCATACGACAGGGTACACTGAAGCTTTCTTT

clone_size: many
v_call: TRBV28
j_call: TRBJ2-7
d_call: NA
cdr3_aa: CASRRVGTEQYF
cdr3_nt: TGTGCCAGCAGGCGGGTAGGGACAGAGCAGTACTTC

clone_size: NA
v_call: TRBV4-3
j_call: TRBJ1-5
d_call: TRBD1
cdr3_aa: CASSQWRGRDQPQHF
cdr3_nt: TGCGCCAGCAGCCAGTGGAGGGGGCGCGATCAGCCCCAGCATTTT

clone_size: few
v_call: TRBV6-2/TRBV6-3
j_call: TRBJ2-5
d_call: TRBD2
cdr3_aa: CASGLAGEKTQYF
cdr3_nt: TGTGCCAGCGGATTAGCGGGAGAAAAGACCCAGTACTTC

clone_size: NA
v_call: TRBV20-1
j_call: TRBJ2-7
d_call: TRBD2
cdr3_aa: CSASPFTSGRYEQYF
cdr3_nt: TGCAGTGCCAGTCCGTTCACTAGCGGGAGGTACGAGCAGTACTTC

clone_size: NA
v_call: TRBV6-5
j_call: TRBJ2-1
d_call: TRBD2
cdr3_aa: CASSPAGGPNEQFF
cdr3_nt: TGTGCCAGCAGCCCAGCGGGAGGGCCTAATGAGCAGTTCTTC

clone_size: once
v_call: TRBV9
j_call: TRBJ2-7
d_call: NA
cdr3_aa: CASSVGVGAYEQYF
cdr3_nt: TGTGCCAGCAGCGTAGGGGTCGGGGCCTACGAGCAGTACTTC

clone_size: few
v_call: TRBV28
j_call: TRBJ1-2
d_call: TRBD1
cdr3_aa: CASTLYRGGLASYGYTF
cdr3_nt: TGTGCCAGCACCCTCTACAGGGGGGGGTTAGCTAGCTATGGCTACACCTTC

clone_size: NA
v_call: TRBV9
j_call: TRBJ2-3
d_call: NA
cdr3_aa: CASTLGGGTTDTQYF
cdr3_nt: TGTGCCAGCACCCTCGGGGGTGGCACCACAGATACGCAGTATTTT

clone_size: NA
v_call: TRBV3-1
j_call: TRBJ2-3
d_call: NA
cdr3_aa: CASSPRGWSSTDTQYF
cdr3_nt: TGTGCCAGCAGCCCCCGGGGGTGGTCTAGCACAGATACGCAGTATTTT

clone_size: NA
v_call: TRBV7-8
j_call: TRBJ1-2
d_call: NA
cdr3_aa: CASSFLSGANYGYTF
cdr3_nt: TGTGCCAGCAGCTTTCTATCGGGAGCTAACTATGGCTACACCTTC

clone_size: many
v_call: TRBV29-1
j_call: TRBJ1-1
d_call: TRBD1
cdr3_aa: CSGFTTQTGDTEAFF
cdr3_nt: TGCAGCGGATTTACGACCCAGACAGGGGACACTGAAGCTTTCTTT

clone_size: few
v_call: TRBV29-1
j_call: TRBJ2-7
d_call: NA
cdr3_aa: CSVRVTYEQYF
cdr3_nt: TGCAGCGTCCGTGTTACCTACGAGCAGTACTTC

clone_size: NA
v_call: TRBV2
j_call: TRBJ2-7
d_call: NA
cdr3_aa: CASSAPSRVYEQYF
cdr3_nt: TGTGCCAGCAGTGCCCCTTCGAGGGTGTACGAGCAGTACTTC

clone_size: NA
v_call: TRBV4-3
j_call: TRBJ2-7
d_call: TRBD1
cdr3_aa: CASSQDRGRLYEQYF
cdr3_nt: TGCGCCAGCAGCCAAGACAGGGGGCGGCTCTACGAGCAGTACTTC

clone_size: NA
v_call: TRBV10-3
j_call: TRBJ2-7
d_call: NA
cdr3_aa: CAIGTESYEQYF
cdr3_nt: TGTGCCATCGGGACCGAATCCTACGAGCAGTACTTC

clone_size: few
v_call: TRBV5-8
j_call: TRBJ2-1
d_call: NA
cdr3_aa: CASSLHGYSYNEQFF
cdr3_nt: TGTGCCAGCAGCTTGCACGGGTACTCCTACAATGAGCAGTTCTTC

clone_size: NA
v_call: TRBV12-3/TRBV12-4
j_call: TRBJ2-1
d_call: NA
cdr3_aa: CASSPWSNEQFF
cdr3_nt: TGTGCCAGCAGTCCCTGGTCCAATGAGCAGTTCTTC

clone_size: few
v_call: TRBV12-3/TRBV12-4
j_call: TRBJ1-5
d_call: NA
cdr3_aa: CASSFGRFNQPQHF
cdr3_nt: TGTGCCAGCAGTTTTGGCAGATTCAATCAGCCCCAGCATTTT

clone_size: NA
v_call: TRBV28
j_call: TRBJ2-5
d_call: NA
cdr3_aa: CASRSTGTQETQYF
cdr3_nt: TGTGCCAGCAGGTCTACCGGGACCCAAGAGACCCAGTACTTC

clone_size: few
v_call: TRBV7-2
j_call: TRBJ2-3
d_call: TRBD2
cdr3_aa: CASSPRLAGGLPDTQYF
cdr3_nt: TGTGCCAGCAGCCCGAGACTAGCGGGAGGGTTACCAGATACGCAGTATTTT

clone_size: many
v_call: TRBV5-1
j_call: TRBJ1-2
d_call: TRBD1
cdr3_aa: CASSVGQGGGGYTF
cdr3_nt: TGCGCCAGCAGCGTGGGACAGGGCGGCGGGGGCTACACCTTC

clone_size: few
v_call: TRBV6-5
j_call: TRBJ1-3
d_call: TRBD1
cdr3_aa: CASSRGISGNTIYF
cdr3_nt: TGTGCCAGCAGCAGGGGGATCTCTGGAAACACCATATATTTT

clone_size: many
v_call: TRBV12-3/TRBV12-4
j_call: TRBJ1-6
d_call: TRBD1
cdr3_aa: CASSPDRGSNNSPLHF
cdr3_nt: TGTGCCAGCAGCCCGGACAGGGGCTCTAATAATTCACCCCTCCACTTT

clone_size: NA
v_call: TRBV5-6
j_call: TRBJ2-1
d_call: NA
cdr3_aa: CASSSYTKLRVYNEQFF
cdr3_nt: TGTGCCAGCAGCTCTTATACTAAACTTAGAGTATACAATGAGCAGTTCTTC

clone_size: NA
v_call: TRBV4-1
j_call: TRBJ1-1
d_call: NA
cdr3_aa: CASSQDRLMNTEAFF
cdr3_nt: TGCGCCAGCAGCCAAGATAGGTTGATGAACACTGAAGCTTTCTTT

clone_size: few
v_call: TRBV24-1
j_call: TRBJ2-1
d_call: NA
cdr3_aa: CATSLGSEQFF
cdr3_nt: TGTGCCACCAGTTTGGGCAGTGAGCAGTTCTTC